Following are 26 T cell receptor beta chains from one sample sequenced in a study of CD8 T cells in ankylosing spondylitis. MiXCR was run by TCRdb on the 5' RACE reads, yielding one entry per CDR3 protein. Found here are 150,000 to 200,000 distinct CDR3 sequences, 11% of them singletons; the top ten hold about 29%. The sample was blood, either unsorted or a sorted T cell fraction (not recorded which). The receptors here all came from a male donor with ankylosing spondylitis or in good health (not recorded which).

This clonotype was counted ten times or more. V usage is TRBV12-3 or TRBV12-4 and J usage is TRBJ2-7; the D is unclear. V lost 2 bases and J 9 bases, leaving 11 bases between the germline ends. This CDR3 comprises 12 residues. CDR3 loop: CASSLFGEWQYF. The CDR3 nucleotides read TGTGCCAGCAGTTTATTTGGCGAGTGGCAGTACTTC.

This clonotype was found a few times. The chain carries TRBV27 and TRBJ1-2, with 7 positions matching TRBD1. CDR3 length: 15 residues. Trimming at V came to 3 bases and at J to 1 base, leaving 5 bases not matched to a gene. Germline values: CDR1 MNHEY, CDR2 SMNVEV (reference sequence). The CDR3 is CASSFSTGLNYGYTF. DNA for the CDR3: TGTGCCAGCAGTTTCTCGACAGGGCTTAACTATGGCTACACCTTC.

The V call is TRBV5-1, the J call TRBJ1-2, with a possible D match to TRBD1 (5 bases). The length of the CDR3 is 11 residues. Germline assignment: CDR1 SGHRS and CDR2 YFSETQ. Trimming stripped 7 bases from V and 7 bases from J, with 11 bases between. CDR3 DNA sequence: TGCGCCAGCGGCCGGGACGGTGGCTACACCTTC. This codes for CASGRDGGYTF.

To note about this clonotype: Just one base apart from a much larger clone, this may be a read error. The chain combines TRBV27 with TRBJ2-7, with D uncertain. Germline CDR1 is MNHEY and CDR2 is SMNVEV (reference sequence). This CDR3 comprises 13 residues. The CDR3 nucleotides are TGTGCCAGCAGTTTGGTAGAGCGCTACGTGCAGTACTTC. This codes for CASSLVERYVQYF.

A word on this clonotype: This may come from a read error, since a much larger clone is one base off. The chain recombines TRBV7-2 with TRBJ2-5; no reliable D call. The CDR3 covers 14 residues. Germline CDR1 reads SGHTA; CDR2 reads FQGNSA. The DNA of the CDR3 is TGTCCCAGCAGCTCTTCCCGAGCACGACCCGACCAGTACTTC. Translating it yields CPSSSSRARPDQYF.

This clonotype has a handful of counts. This chain links TRBV5-1 with TRBJ2-1; 8 bases align to TRBD1. In germline, CDR1 is SGHRS, CDR2 YFSETQ. This CDR3 is 15 amino acids long. The junction had 7 bases not matched to a gene; V was cut back by 1 base and J by 7 bases. CDR3 sequence (DNA): TGCGCCAGCAGCTTGTTAGCAGGGGGCGAGAATGAGCAGTTCTTC. It is translated as CASSLLAGGENEQFF.

This clonotype occurred many times. The gene calls are TRBV5-1 and TRBJ1-1, with D possibly matching TRBD1 (6 bases). V was trimmed by 2 bases and J by 5 bases, leaving 16 bases between them. The germline gives CDR1 SGHRS, CDR2 YFSETQ. The CDR3 spans 15 residues. The CDR3 DNA reads as TGCGCCAGCAGCTTCGAGAGAGGGGGAGGAACTGAAGCTTTCTTT. It yields the protein CASSFERGGGTEAFF.

This clonotype came up many times. The V call is TRBV12-3 or TRBV12-4, the J call TRBJ2-7; D may be TRBD2 (5 bases). This CDR3 contains 12 residues. Trimming left V 6 bases short and J 5 bases short, with 11 bases between. For the CDR3, the DNA is TGTGCCAGCAGCTCCGGGGTCGACGAGCAGTACTTC. Its protein product is CASSSGVDEQYF.

In this sample, this clonotype turned up many times. The gene calls are TRBV18 and TRBJ1-5; no reliable D call. Per the germline V gene, CDR1 is KGHSH and CDR2 is LQKENI. This CDR3 contains 13 residues. V was shortened by 2 bases and J by 2 bases, with 4 bases between the two germline ends. The CDR3 DNA reads as TGTGCCAGCTCACCAGTGGGCAATCAGCCCCAGCATTTT. This sequence encodes CASSPVGNQPQHF.

Many counts were recorded for this clonotype. The rearrangement links TRBV9 to TRBJ2-3; 12 bases are a match to TRBD2. The CDR3 sequence is 17 residues long. The V gene end was trimmed by 2 bases and the J gene end by 2 bases; junction bases not matched to a gene: 6. Germline V lookup: CDR1 SGDLS, CDR2 YYNGEE. The CDR3 loop is CASSVDGLAGHTDTQYF. CDR3 bases: TGTGCCAGCAGCGTGGATGGACTAGCGGGGCACACAGATACGCAGTATTTT.

This clonotype occurred many times. V gene TRBV7-8 combines with J gene TRBJ2-1; D gene unclear. Trimming removed 2 bases at V and 9 bases at J, with 17 bases between. The germline gives CDR1 SGHVS, CDR2 FQNEAQ. This CDR3 has 15 amino acids. CDR3 coding DNA: TGTGCCAGCAGCTTACACGGGTCGGTTCGGGTTGAGCAGTTCTTC. This codes for CASSLHGSVRVEQFF.

This clonotype was recorded at least ten times. The rearrangement uses TRBV29-1 and TRBJ2-1; D may be TRBD1 (7 bases). The CDR3 sequence is 14 residues long. Between the trimmed V and J ends, which lost 2 bases and 8 bases, there was a span of 16 bases. Per the germline V gene, CDR1 is SQVTM and CDR2 is ANQGSEA. This CDR3 reads CSVELGQGGDEQFF. The CDR3 region has the DNA TGCAGCGTTGAATTAGGTCAGGGGGGCGATGAGCAGTTCTTC.

This chain uses TRBV5-1 with TRBJ2-5, with TRBD2 identical over 16 bases. V lost 4 bases to trimming and J lost 7 bases; unmatched junction nucleotides: 10. Germline V gives CDR1 SGHRS, CDR2 YFSETQ. The CDR3 is 17 amino acids. The chain's CDR3 is CASSPSGLAGGLRTQYF. The CDR3 DNA reads TGCGCCAGCAGCCCGTCGGGACTAGCGGGAGGGCTGCGGACCCAGTACTTC.

This clonotype has only a few counts. The gene calls are TRBV27 and TRBJ1-1, with D possibly matching TRBD1 (6 bases). Trimming cost V 4 bases and J 3 bases, with 18 bases left between them. Germline loops: CDR1 MNHEY, CDR2 SMNVEV (reference sequence). This CDR3 contains 16 residues. The CDR3 loop reads CASSSLPPGGYTEAFF. DNA for the CDR3: TGTGCCAGCAGTTCCCTACCCCCCGGGGGCTACACTGAAGCTTTCTTT.

This clonotype was found a few times. The V gene is TRBV5-1, the J gene TRBJ2-3; 9 nucleotides match TRBD2. Trimming removed 4 bases from V and 4 bases from J; junction bases left unmatched: 10. This CDR3 contains 16 residues. From germline, CDR1 is SGHRS and CDR2 YFSETQ. CDR3 DNA: TGCGCCAGCAGCGTCGGCGGGGGGGATGGAGCAGATACGCAGTATTTT. The encoded protein is CASSVGGGDGADTQYF. Together with reference TRBV5-1 and TRBJ2-3, the CDR3 gives the full variable domain: KAGVTQTPRYLIKTRGQQVTLSCSPISGHRSVSWYQQTPGQGLQFLFEYFSETQRNKGNFPGRFSGRQFSNSRSEMNVSTLELGDSALYLCASSVGGGDGADTQYFGPGTRLTVL.

This clonotype is a singleton in its sample. V usage is TRBV19 and J usage is TRBJ2-7; 9 nucleotides align to TRBD1. CDR3 size: 13 residues. Germline loops: CDR1 LNHDA, CDR2 SQIVND (reference sequence). The trim removed 8 bases at V and 6 bases at J, leaving 8 bases unmatched. Written as DNA, the CDR3 is TGTGCCAGTGGGTACAGGGGGCGAGGCGAGCAGTACTTC. This gives the protein CASGYRGRGEQYF.

The genes are TRBV10-3 and TRBJ2-7; 11 bases fit TRBD2. CDR1 is ENHRY and CDR2 is SYGVKD in the germline V gene. The CDR3 is 13 amino acids. Trimming removed 10 bases from V and 2 bases from J; junction bases left unmatched: 4. CDR3 sequence (DNA): TGTGCCACGGCGACTAGCGGGACCTACGAGCAGTACTTC. As protein: CATATSGTYEQYF.

This clonotype has just a few counts. The V call is TRBV20-1, the J call TRBJ1-5; D is possibly TRBD1 (5 bases). CDR1 is DFQATT, CDR2 SNEGSKA, per germline (reference sequence). This CDR3 has 14 amino acids. The germline V and J ends were trimmed by 2 bases and 3 bases, with 11 bases remaining between them. This CDR3 is CSARSQGPNQPQHF. Here the CDR3 DNA reads TGCAGTGCTAGATCCCAGGGACCCAATCAGCCCCAGCATTTT.

V and J are TRBV7-9 and TRBJ2-3; 10 bases line up with TRBD2. This CDR3 has 16 amino acids. V lost 2 bases to trimming and J lost 1 base; unmatched junction nucleotides: 3. Germline CDR1 reads SEHNR; CDR2 reads FQNEAQ (reference sequence). DNA for the CDR3: TGTGCCAGCAGCTTAAGCCTAGCGGGGGGCACAGATACGCAGTATTTT. This codes for CASSLSLAGGTDTQYF.

Many counts were recorded for this clonotype. The chain links TRBV7-9 to TRBJ2-1; no definite D call. The germline CDR1 and CDR2 sequences are SEHNR and FQNEAQ (reference sequence). This CDR3 spans 16 amino acids. V shed 6 bases and J shed 0 bases, with 15 bases lying between them. The DNA for the CDR3 is TGTGCCAGCAGTTTCAACAGCTTGAGCTCCTACAATGAGCAGTTCTTC. It is translated as CASSFNSLSSYNEQFF.

This clonotype occurred a few times. The rearrangement uses TRBV12-5 and TRBJ2-1; D ambiguous. The V gene's germline CDR1 is LGHNT and CDR2 FRNRAP. The length of the CDR3 is 14 residues. V was trimmed by 5 bases and J by 2 bases, leaving 10 bases between them. CDR3 residues: CASGPPGPYNEQFF. The CDR3 region has the DNA TGTGCTAGTGGTCCTCCTGGGCCCTACAATGAGCAGTTCTTC.

In its sample, this clonotype was seen many times. The chain uses TRBV20-1 and TRBJ2-2; D is perhaps TRBD2 (6 bases). The CDR3 consists of 14 residues. Germline loops: CDR1 DFQATT, CDR2 SNEGSKA (reference sequence). Trimming cost V 8 bases and J 1 base, with 14 bases left between them. The CDR3 coding sequence is TGCAGTACTCGGCGGGGAGGGAACACCGGGGAGCTGTTTTTT. It is translated as CSTRRGGNTGELFF.

This clonotype has a count of ten or more. The rearrangement links TRBV5-1 to TRBJ2-5; weak D call: TRBD2 (5 bases). This CDR3 region has 13 residues. V was cut by 0 bases and J by 6 bases, with 9 bases left in between. The germline V gene encodes CDR1 SGHRS and CDR2 YFSETQ. The CDR3 DNA reads as TGCGCCAGCAGCTTGGGGCTAGCACAGACCCAGTACTTC. This codes for CASSLGLAQTQYF.

This clonotype was counted a few times. The chain combines TRBV20-1 with TRBJ2-7, with TRBD2 matching over 8 bases. In germline, CDR1 is DFQATT, CDR2 SNEGSKA (reference sequence). J gave up 2 bases and V 1 base, and 1 base lay outside the gene matches. CDR3 length: 13 residues. CDR3 sequence: CSARVTSAYEQYF. The CDR3 nucleotides read TGCAGTGCTAGAGTGACTAGCGCCTACGAGCAGTACTTC.

The table lists this clonotype with a few counts. The J gene is TRBJ2-7, the V gene TRBV11-1; 8 bases line up with TRBD2. The CDR3 consists of 14 residues. J gave up 5 bases and V 1 base, and 4 bases lay outside the gene matches. Germline V CDR1 and CDR2: SGHAT, FQDESV (reference sequence). CDR3 nucleotide sequence: TGTGCCAGCAGCTTAGAGCGGGAGTATGACGAGCAGTACTTC. Its protein product is CASSLEREYDEQYF.

There are many counts of this clonotype. This sequence joins TRBV20-1 and TRBJ2-1; a weak D match, TRBD2 (6 bases). Germline V gene data show CDR1 as DFQATT and CDR2 as SNEGSKA (reference sequence). Deletions cut 0 bases from V and 7 bases from J, with 19 bases between. The CDR3 runs to 16 residues. The chain's CDR3 is CSARDSTALARNEQFF. Here the CDR3 DNA reads TGCAGTGCTAGAGACTCCACGGCCCTAGCGCGGAATGAGCAGTTCTTC.